The rows below give T cell receptor beta chains drawn from one sample of a study of blood T cell repertoires in COVID-19. Profiling relied on immunoSEQ multiplex PCR, and the TCRdb table lists in-frame clones only, not all of them. The sample contains some 250,000 clones, approximately 85% of which appear only once. Sequenced: peripheral blood. Receptors were obtained from a woman in her sixties with active or convalescent COVID-19. Each CDR3 is given with its conserved first and last residue. D genes are given only for firm matches. The listing skips clone size in some rows; elsewhere it reads once, few, many or a size class.

d_call	clone_size	v_call	j_call	cdr3_nt	cdr3_aa
TRBD2	.	TRBV29-1	TRBJ2-3	TGCAGCGTTCGGTCGGGTAGCGGGGGGGTAAATACGCAGTATTTT	CSVRSGSGGVNTQYF
.	.	TRBV5-6	TRBJ2-7	TGTGCCAGCAGCCCTCAGGGTTACGAGCAGTACTTC	CASSPQGYEQYF
.	.	TRBV6-5	TRBJ1-3	TGTGCCAGCAGTTACGCGAGTCGCGGTGGAAACACCATATATTTT	CASSYASRGGNTIYF
TRBD1	.	TRBV6-5	TRBJ2-7	TGTGCCACCTTAAGAACGGGGACAGGTCCCTACGAGCAGTACTTC	CATLRTGTGPYEQYF
TRBD2	.	TRBV19	TRBJ2-7	TGTGCCAGTAGCTCGGGAGGGGACCTTACCTACGAGCAGTACTTC	CASSSGGDLTYEQYF
TRBD1	.	TRBV30	TRBJ1-2	TGTGCCTACCATCGGGACAGGGCGCGGGGGAGCTATGGCTACACCTTC	CAYHRDRARGSYGYTF
.	.	TRBV7-6	TRBJ2-1	TGTGCCAGCAGCCAGGGGGGTGTCAATGAGCAGTTCTTC	CASSQGGVNEQFF
TRBD2	.	TRBV5-4	TRBJ2-1	TGTGCCAGCAGGGCGGGACTAGCGGGGGGGCACGACAGGGGCAATGAGCAGTTCTTC	CASRAGLAGGHDRGNEQFF
.	.	TRBV6-6	TRBJ1-5	TGTGCCAGCAGTTACGGCAGGGGCAATCAGCCCCAGCATTTT	CASSYGRGNQPQHF
TRBD1	.	TRBV6-6	TRBJ1-6	TGTGCCAGCAGTTCGCAGGGGGATTCACCCCTCCACTTT	CASSSQGDSPLHF
.	few	TRBV11-2	TRBJ2-7	TGTGCCAGCGGCCGGTGGGCGAAGCAGTACTTC	CASGRWAKQYF
.	.	TRBV7-2	TRBJ1-2	TGTGCCAGCAGCTTCCGCCTGGGGGCCCTACCCTTTAACTATGGCTACACCTTC	CASSFRLGALPFNYGYTF
.	.	TRBV10-3	TRBJ2-3	TGTGCCATCAGTGAGTCGATGAGGCGGGGGCCGCGAGGGGATACGCAGTATTTT	CAISESMRRGPRGDTQYF
.	once	TRBV23-1	TRBJ2-5	TGCGCCAGCAGTCAATCCAGGTTGACCCAGTACTTC	CASSQSRLTQYF
TRBD1	.	TRBV23-1	TRBJ1-4	TGCGCCAGCAGTCAATCCTCGGGGTCCCGGGACAGAGTCTTTTCAACTAATGAAAAACTGTTTTTT	CASSQSSGSRDRVFSTNEKLFF
TRBD2	.	TRBV19	TRBJ2-7	TGTGCCAGTAGTCCGCTCCGGGGGGGGGCAGCCTACGAGCAGTACTTC	CASSPLRGGAAYEQYF
.	.	TRBV7-9	TRBJ2-4	TGTGCCAGCAGCCCCGTTGGTTTGGGCGGACAAACAGCCAAAAACATTCAGTACTTC	CASSPVGLGGQTAKNIQYF
.	few	TRBV28	TRBJ1-5	TGTGCCAGCAGTTCGTACGGGGGGCATCAGCCCCAGCATTTT	CASSSYGGHQPQHF
.	.	TRBV6-5	TRBJ2-3	TGTGCCAGCAGTTACAGGAGCATCCCCAGCACAGATACGCAGTATTTT	CASSYRSIPSTDTQYF
.	.	TRBV2	TRBJ1-3	TGTGCCAGCAGTGAGGGGGCAGGTGGAAACACCATATATTTT	CASSEGAGGNTIYF
TRBD1	.	TRBV18	TRBJ1-1	TGTGCCAGCTCACTTCTCGGGACAGGGACCTCGAACACTGAAGCTTTCTTT	CASSLLGTGTSNTEAFF
.	.	TRBV6-5	TRBJ1-6	TGTGCCAGCAGTTACCGGAATTCACCCCTCCACTTT	CASSYRNSPLHF
.	.	TRBV6-5	TRBJ2-7	TGTGCCAGCAGTTACCGGACGGGGTACGAGCAGTACTTC	CASSYRTGYEQYF
.	once	TRBV20-1	TRBJ1-2	TGCAGTGCTAGGACAAACTATGGCTACACCTTC	CSARTNYGYTF